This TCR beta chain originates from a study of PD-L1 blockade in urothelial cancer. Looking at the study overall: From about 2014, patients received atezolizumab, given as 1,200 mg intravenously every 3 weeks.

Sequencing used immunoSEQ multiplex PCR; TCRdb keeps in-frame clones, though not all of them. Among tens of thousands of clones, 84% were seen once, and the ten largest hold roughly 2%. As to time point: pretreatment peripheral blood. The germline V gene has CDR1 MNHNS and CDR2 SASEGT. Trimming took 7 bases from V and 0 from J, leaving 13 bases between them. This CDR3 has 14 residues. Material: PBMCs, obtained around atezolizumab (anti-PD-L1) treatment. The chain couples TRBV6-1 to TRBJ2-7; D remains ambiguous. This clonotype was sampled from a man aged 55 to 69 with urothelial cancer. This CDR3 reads CASNPITGSYEQYF. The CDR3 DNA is TGTGCCAGCAACCCCATCACGGGCTCCTACGAGCAGTACTTC.